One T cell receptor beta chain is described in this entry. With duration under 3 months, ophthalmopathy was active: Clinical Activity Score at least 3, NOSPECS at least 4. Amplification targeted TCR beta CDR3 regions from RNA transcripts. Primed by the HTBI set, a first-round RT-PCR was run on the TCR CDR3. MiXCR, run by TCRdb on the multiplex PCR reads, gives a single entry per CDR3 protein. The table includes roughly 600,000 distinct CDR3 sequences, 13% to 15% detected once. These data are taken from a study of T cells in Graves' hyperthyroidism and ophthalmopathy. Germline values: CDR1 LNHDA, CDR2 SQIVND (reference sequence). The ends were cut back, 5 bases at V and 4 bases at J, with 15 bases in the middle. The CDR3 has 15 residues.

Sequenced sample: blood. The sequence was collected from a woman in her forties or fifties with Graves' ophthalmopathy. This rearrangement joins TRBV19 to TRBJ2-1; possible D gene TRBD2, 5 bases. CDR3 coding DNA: TGTGCCAGTAGTGTCGAGGGATTGAAATACAATGAGCAGTTCTTC. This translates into CASSVEGLKYNEQFF.